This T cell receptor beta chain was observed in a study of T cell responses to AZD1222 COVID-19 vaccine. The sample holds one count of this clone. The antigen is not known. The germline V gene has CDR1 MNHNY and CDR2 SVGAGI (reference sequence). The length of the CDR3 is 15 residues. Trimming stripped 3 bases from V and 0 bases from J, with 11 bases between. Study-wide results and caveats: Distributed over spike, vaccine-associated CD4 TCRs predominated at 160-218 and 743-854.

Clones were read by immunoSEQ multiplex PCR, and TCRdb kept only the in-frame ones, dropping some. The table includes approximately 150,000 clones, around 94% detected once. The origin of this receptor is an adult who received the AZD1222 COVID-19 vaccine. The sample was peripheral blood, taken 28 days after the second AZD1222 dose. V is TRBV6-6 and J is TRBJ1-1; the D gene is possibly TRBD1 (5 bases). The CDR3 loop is CASSYNLDMNTEAFF. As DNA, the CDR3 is TGTGCCAGCAGTTATAACTTGGACATGAACACTGAAGCTTTCTTT.